Listed here are 3 T cell receptor beta chains from one sample, sequenced in a study of blood T cell repertoires in COVID-19. Sequencing was performed with immunoSEQ multiplex PCR; in TCRdb, only in-frame clones are kept and a portion is missing. The sample lists 65,000 to 70,000 clones, 60% to 80% seen once, with roughly 44% in the top ten. The specimen was peripheral blood. These receptors came from a human donor in a cohort sampled during active COVID-19.

This sequence joins TRBV6-5 and TRBJ1-6; 7 bases line up with TRBD1. From germline, CDR1 is MNHEY and CDR2 SVGAGI. This CDR3 is built from 15 residues. Trimming at V came to 4 bases and at J to 9 bases, leaving 9 bases not matched to a gene. The DNA for the CDR3 is TGTGCCAGCAGTTTTGGACAGGCCGACGGTTCACCCCTCCACTTT. Amino acid sequence: CASSFGQADGSPLHF.

The CDR3 region has the DNA TGTGCCAGCAGTTACTTCCAGGGTGGCACTGAAGCTTTCTTT. Translated, it gives CASSYFQGGTEAFF. The V call is TRBV6-5, the J call TRBJ1-1, with a tentative D call TRBD1 (5 bases). Germline lookup yields CDR1 MNHEY and CDR2 SVGAGI. V was clipped by 1 base and J by 4 bases, with 10 bases between them. CDR3 size: 14 residues.

This chain connects TRBV7-8 to TRBJ1-4; a possible D gene is TRBD1 (5 bases). Germline CDR1 and CDR2: SGHVS and FQNEAQ. CDR3 length: 17 residues. V lost 6 bases, J lost 4 bases, and 21 bases lay in between. CDR3 sequence (DNA): TGTGCCAGCAGACCCTCGTGGGGGGTGGCTCTTAATGAAAAACTGTTTTTT. Its translation is CASRPSWGVALNEKLFF. The entire variable domain, with the rest obtained from reference TRBV7-8 and TRBJ1-4, is as follows: GAGVSQSPRYKVAKRGQDVALRCDPISGHVSLFWYQQALGQGPEFLTYFQNEAQLDKSGLPSDRFFAERPEGSVSTLKIQRTQQEDSAVYLCASRPSWGVALNEKLFFGSGTQLSVL.